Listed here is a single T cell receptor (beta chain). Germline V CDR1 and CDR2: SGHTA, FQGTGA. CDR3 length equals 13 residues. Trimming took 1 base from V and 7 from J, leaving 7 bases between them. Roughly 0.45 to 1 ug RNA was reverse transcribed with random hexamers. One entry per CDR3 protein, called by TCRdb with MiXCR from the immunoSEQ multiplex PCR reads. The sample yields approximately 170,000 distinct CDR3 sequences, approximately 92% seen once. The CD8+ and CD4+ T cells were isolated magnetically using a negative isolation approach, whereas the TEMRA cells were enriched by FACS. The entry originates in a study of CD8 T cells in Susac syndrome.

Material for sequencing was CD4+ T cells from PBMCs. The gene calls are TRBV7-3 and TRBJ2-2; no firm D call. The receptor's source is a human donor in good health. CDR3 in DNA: TGTGCCAGCAGCTTAAGCGACCGCGGGGAGCTGTTTTTT. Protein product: CASSLSDRGELFF.